This T cell receptor beta chain was identified during a study of monozygotic twins with inflammatory bowel disease. General study points: IBD patients, compared with healthy twins, shared fewer clonotypes with others (especially with disease activity).

One entry per CDR3 protein, without DNA, is what TCRdb gives after re-calling the 5' RACE reads. The table for this sample gives 110,000 or so distinct CDR3 sequences. The germline CDR1 and CDR2 sequences are LNHDA and SQIVND (reference sequence). The CDR3 runs 13 residues. Notes on this clonotype: Its antigen is currently unknown.

This TCR was recovered from a human donor with ulcerative colitis or Crohn's disease, or a healthy co-twin of an affected twin (not recorded which). The sequenced sample was blood. The chain couples TRBV19 to TRBJ1-1. The CDR3 loop reads CASSIVGLTEAFF.